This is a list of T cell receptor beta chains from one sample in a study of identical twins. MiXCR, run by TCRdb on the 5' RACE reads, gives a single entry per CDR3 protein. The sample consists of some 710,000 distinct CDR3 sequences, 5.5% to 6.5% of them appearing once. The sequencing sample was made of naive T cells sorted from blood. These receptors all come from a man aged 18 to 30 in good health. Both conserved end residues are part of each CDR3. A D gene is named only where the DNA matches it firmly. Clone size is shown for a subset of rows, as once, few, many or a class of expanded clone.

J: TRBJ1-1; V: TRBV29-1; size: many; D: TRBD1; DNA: TGCAGCGTTGGGGGAGCCGTCCAGGGGGCGCGCACTGAAGCTTTCTTT; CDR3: CSVGGAVQGARTEAFF
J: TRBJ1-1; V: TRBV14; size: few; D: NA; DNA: TGTGCCAGCAGCCCTACAGGGAATGAAGCTTTCTTT; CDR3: CASSPTGNEAFF
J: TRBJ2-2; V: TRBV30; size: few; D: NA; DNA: TGTGCCTGGAGTGTACTGGTCAGGGTTGCCGGCGGGGAGCTGTTTTTT; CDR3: CAWSVLVRVAGGELFF
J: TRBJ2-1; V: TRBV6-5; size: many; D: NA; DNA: TGTGCCAGCTATGACGGTTACAATGAGCAGTTCTTC; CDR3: CASYDGYNEQFF
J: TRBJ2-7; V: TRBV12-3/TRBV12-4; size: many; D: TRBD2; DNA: TGTGCCAGCAGCAAAACCAGGACTAGCGGCTACGAGCAGTACTTC; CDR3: CASSKTRTSGYEQYF
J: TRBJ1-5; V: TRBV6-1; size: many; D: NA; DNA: TGTGCCAGCAGTGATATTTGGGGGGCTAGCAATCAGCCCCAGCATTTT; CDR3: CASSDIWGASNQPQHF
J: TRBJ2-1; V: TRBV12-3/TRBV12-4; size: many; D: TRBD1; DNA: TGTGCCAGCAGTCCACAGGGGGCGGTTTACAATGAGCAGTTCTTC; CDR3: CASSPQGAVYNEQFF
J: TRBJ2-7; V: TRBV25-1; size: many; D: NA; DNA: TGTGCCAGCAGGGGGACCGCTGCCTACGAGCAGTACTTC; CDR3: CASRGTAAYEQYF
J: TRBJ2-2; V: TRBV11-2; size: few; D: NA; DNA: TGTGCCAGCAGGTTATATTTTGGGGGTACGACAACGAACACCGGGGAGCTGTTTTTT; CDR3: CASRLYFGGTTTNTGELFF
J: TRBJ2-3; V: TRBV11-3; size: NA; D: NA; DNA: TGTGCCAGCAGCCTATCACTAGCAGCAGATACGCAGTATTTT; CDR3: CASSLSLAADTQYF
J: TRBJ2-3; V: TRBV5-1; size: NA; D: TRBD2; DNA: TGCGCCAGCAGCTTGGCTTTAGCGGGTCTAGATACGCAGTATTTT; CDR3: CASSLALAGLDTQYF
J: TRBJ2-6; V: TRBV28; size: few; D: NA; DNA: TGTGCCAGCAGTAAATGGCCTGACTCTGGGGCCAACGTCCTGACTTTC; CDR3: CASSKWPDSGANVLTF
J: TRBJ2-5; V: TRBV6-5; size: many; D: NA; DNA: TGTGCCAGCAGCAACGGAGAGACCCAGTACTTC; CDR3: CASSNGETQYF
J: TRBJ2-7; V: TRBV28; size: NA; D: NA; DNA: TGTGCCAGCAGTTTTGGTGTTCGAGTCAGGGCAGTCGAGCAGTACTTC; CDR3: CASSFGVRVRAVEQYF
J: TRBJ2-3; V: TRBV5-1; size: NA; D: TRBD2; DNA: TGCGCCAGCAGCTTGAGACTAGCGGGAGGGACTAGCACAGATACGCAGTATTTT; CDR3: CASSLRLAGGTSTDTQYF
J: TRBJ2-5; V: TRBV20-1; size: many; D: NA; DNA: TGCAGTGCTCACGAGGGAGCTGGGCCCCAAGAGACCCAGTACTTC; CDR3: CSAHEGAGPQETQYF
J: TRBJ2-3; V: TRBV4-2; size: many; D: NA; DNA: TGTGCCAGCAGCCAAGCCGGTAGAGGAGATACGCAGTATTTT; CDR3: CASSQAGRGDTQYF
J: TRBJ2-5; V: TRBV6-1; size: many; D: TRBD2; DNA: TGTGCCAGCAGCCCCACCCGCGGGAGCTACCAAGAGACCCAGTACTTC; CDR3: CASSPTRGSYQETQYF
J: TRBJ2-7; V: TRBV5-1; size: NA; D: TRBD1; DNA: TGCGCCAGCAGGCCTACAGGGGACAACGAGCAGTACTTC; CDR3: CASRPTGDNEQYF
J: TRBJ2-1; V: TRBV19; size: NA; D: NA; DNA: TGTGCCAGTAGTGGTGGACAGCACGAGCAGTTCTTC; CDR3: CASSGGQHEQFF
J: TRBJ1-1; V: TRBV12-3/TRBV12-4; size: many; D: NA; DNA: TGTGCCAGCAGTTTGGAGACTGAAGCTTTCTTT; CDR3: CASSLETEAFF
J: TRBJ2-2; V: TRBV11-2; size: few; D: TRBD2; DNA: TGTGCCAGCAGCTTAGACGGCACTAGCGGATACACCGGGGAGCTGTTTTTT; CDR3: CASSLDGTSGYTGELFF
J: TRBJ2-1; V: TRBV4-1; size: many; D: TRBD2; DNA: TGCGCCAGCAGCGGAAGGTCAGCGGGAGGCGAGTACAATGAGCAGTTCTTC; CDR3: CASSGRSAGGEYNEQFF
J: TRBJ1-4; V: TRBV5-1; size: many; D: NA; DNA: TGCGCCAGCAGCTTGATGCAGGGCCAGGGTGAAAAACTGTTTTTT; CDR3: CASSLMQGQGEKLFF
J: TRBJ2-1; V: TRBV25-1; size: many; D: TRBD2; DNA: TGTGCCAGCAGTGAGGGGGGGACCCTAAATGAGCAGTTCTTC; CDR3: CASSEGGTLNEQFF
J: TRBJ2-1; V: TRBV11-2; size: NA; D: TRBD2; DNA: TGTGCCAGCAGCTCCCGCTCGGGGGGAGGGCCCCATGAGCAGTTCTTC; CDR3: CASSSRSGGGPHEQFF
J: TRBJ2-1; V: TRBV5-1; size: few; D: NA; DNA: TGCGCCAGCAGCTCTTTGGGGTACAATGAGCAGTTCTTC; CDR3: CASSSLGYNEQFF
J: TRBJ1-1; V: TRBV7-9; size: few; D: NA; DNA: TGTGCCAGCAGCCCCCCCTCTTGGGCTTTCTTT; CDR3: CASSPPSWAFF
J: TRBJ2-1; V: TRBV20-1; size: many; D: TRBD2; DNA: TGCAGTGCTTTGCTAGCGGCATCCTACAATGAGCAGTTCTTC; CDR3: CSALLAASYNEQFF
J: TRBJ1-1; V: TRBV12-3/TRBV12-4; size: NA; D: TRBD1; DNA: TGTGCCAGCAGCCAGACGGGGACAGGGCTTGAAGCTTTCTTT; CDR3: CASSQTGTGLEAFF
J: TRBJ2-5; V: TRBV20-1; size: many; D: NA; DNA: TGCAGCGCTAGCTCTCACGAGACCCAGTACTTC; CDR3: CSASSHETQYF
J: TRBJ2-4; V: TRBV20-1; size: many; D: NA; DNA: TGCAGTGCTAGAGATCATTTCCTGGGACTGGCCAAAAACATTCAGTACTTC; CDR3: CSARDHFLGLAKNIQYF
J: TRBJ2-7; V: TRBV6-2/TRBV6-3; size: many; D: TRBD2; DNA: TGTGCCAGCAGCCCAAGCGGGACGACCTACGAGCAGTACTTC; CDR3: CASSPSGTTYEQYF
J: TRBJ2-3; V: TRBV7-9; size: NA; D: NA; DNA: TGTGCCAGCAGCCCAAGGGATAGAATCACAGATACGCAGTATTTT; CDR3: CASSPRDRITDTQYF
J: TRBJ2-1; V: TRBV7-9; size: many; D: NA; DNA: TGTGCCAGCTGGGCACTTCCGAATGAGCAGTTCTTC; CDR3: CASWALPNEQFF
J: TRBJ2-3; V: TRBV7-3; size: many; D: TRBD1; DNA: TGTGCCAGCAGCTTGACAGGGGTGGGTCCAGATACGCAGTATTTT; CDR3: CASSLTGVGPDTQYF
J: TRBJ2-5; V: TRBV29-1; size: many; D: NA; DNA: TGCAGCGTTGAAGATCCTGGGCCACAAGAGACCCAGTACTTC; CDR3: CSVEDPGPQETQYF
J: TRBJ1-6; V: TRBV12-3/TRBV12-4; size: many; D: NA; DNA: TGTGCCAGCAGTTTTAGGGAACAGGGTCAGAATTCACCCCTCCACTTT; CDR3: CASSFREQGQNSPLHF
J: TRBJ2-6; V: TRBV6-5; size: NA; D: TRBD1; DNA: TGTGCCAGCAGTTCGCTTGGACAGGGATTAAACTCTGGGGCCAACGTCCTGACTTTC; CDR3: CASSSLGQGLNSGANVLTF
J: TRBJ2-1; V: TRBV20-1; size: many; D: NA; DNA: TGCAGTGCACTCAGGGGGGATGAGCAGTTCTTC; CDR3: CSALRGDEQFF
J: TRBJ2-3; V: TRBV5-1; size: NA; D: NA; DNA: TGCGCCAGCAGCTTGCCGACTAGTCCAACAGATACGCAGTATTTT; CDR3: CASSLPTSPTDTQYF
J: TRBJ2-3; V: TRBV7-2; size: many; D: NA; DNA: TGTGCCAGCAGCTTAGGGCCGGGGCCAGATACGCAGTATTTT; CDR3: CASSLGPGPDTQYF
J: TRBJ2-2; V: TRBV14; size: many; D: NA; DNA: TGTGCCAGCAGCCTGGATGTCGCGAACACCGGGGAGCTGTTTTTT; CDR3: CASSLDVANTGELFF
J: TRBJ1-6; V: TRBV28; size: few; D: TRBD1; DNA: TGTGCCAGCAGCGCGGCGGGACAGGGGACTTCACCCCTCCACTTT; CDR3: CASSAAGQGTSPLHF
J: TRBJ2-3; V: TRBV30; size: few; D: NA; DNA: TGTGCCTGGAGTGTAGGAGGGGGGGCACAAGATACGCAGTATTTT; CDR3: CAWSVGGGAQDTQYF
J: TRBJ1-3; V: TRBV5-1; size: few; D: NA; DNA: TGCGCCAGCAGCTTGGGACAGAGAAACACCATATATTTT; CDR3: CASSLGQRNTIYF
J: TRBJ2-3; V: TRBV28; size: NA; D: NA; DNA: TGTGCCAGCAAGGTAGCGAGGGATGGGGATACGCAGTATTTT; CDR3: CASKVARDGDTQYF
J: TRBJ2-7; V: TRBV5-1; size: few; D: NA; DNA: TGCGCCAGCAGCTTGGGGCAGGGCGAGGAGCAGTACTTC; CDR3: CASSLGQGEEQYF
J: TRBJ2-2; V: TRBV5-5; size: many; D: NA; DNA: TGTGCCAGCAGCTGGTTTGGGGGAACCGGGGAGCTGTTTTTT; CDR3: CASSWFGGTGELFF
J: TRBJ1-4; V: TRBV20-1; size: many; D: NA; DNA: TGCAGTGCTGTCGGGTCGGGGACTGAAAAACTGTTTTTT; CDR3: CSAVGSGTEKLFF
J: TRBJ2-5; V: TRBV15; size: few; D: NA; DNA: TGTGCCACCAGCAGAGCGAGAGGAGTGCAGGAGACCCAGTACTTC; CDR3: CATSRARGVQETQYF
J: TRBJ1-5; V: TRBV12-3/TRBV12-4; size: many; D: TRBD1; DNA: TGTGCCAGCAGTTTGGGACAGGGTCATCAGCCCCAGCATTTT; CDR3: CASSLGQGHQPQHF
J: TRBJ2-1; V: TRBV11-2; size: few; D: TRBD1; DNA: TGTGCCAGCAGCACACAGGGGGCCAATGAGCAGTTCTTC; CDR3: CASSTQGANEQFF
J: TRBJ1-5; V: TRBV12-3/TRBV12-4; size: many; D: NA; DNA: TGTGCCAGCAGTTCACTCCTTTGGGGCCTCCCTCAGCCCCAGCATTTT; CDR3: CASSSLLWGLPQPQHF
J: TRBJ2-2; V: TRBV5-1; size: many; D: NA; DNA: TGCGCCAGCAGTCCCTTGTCGACCGGGGAGCTGTTTTTT; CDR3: CASSPLSTGELFF
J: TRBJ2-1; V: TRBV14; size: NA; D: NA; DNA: TGTGCCAGCAGCCCTCCGGACCTCAATGAGCAGTTCTTC; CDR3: CASSPPDLNEQFF
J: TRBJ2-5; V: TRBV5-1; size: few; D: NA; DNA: TGCGCCAGCAGCTTGGGAACGCCGCAAGGAACCCAGTACTTC; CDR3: CASSLGTPQGTQYF
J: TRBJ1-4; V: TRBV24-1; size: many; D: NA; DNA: TGTGCCACCAGCTCCGGACAGCTGAATGAAAAACTGTTTTTT; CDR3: CATSSGQLNEKLFF
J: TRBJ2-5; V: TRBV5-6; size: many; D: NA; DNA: TGTGCCAGCAGCTTGGGTCTAGAGGGGACCCAGTACTTC; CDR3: CASSLGLEGTQYF